This TCR beta chain originates from a study of T cells after somatic rescue of genetic block. Method: immunoSEQ multiplex PCR; TCRdb's copy keeps in-frame clones and lacks some. The sample records more than 10,000 clones, less than 80% being singletons. The CDR3 is 12 residues long. Germline lookup yields CDR1 SGHTA and CDR2 FQGNSA. V was shortened by 1 base and J by 10 bases, with 11 bases between the two germline ends. The TCR comes from a boy between 10 and 17 years old. The chain uses TRBV7-2 and TRBJ2-7, with unresolved D. Sequencing used peripheral blood mononuclear cells (PBMCs). Written as DNA, the CDR3 is TGTGCCAGCAGCTTAGACTCTTATCTCCAGTACTTC. It yields the protein CASSLDSYLQYF.